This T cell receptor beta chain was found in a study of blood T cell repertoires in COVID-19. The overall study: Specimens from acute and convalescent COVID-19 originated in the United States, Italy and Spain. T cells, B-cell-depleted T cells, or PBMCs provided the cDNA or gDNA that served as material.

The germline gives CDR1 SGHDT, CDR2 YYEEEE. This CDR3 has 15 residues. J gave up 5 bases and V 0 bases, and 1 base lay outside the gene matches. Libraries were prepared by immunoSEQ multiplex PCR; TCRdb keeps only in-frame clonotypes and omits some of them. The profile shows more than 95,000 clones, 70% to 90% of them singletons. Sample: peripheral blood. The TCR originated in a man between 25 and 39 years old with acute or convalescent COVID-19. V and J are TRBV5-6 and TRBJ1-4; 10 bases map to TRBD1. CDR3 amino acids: CASSLGTGGNEKLFF. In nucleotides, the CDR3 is TGTGCCAGCAGCTTGGGGACAGGGGGAAATGAAAAACTGTTTTTT.